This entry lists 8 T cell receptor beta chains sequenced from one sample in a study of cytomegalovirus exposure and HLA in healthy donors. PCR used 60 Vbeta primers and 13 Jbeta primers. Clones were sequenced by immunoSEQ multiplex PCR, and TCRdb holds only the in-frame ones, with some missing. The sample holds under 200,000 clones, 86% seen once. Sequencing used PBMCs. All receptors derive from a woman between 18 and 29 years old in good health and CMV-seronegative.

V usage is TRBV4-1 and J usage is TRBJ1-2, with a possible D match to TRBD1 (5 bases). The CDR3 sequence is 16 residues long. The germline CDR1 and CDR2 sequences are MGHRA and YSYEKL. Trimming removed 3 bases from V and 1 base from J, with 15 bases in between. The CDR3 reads CASSHVGRSRNYGYTF. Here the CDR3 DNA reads TGCGCCAGCAGCCACGTGGGGCGGTCCCGTAACTATGGCTACACCTTC.

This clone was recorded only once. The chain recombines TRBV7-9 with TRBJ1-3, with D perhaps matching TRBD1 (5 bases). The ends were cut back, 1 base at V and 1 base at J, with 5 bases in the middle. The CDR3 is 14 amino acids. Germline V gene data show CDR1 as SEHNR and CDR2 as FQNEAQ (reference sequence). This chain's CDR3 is CASSLGQSGNTIYF. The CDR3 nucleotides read TGTGCCAGCAGCTTAGGACAGTCTGGAAACACCATATATTTT.

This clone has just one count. CDR3 sequence (DNA): TGTGCCAGCAGCCTAATGACTAGCGGTACCTACGAGCAGTACTTC. Translation gives CASSLMTSGTYEQYF. The rearrangement uses TRBV7-2 and TRBJ2-7, with 9 bases identical to TRBD2. V lost 5 bases, J lost 2 bases, and 7 bases stayed unmatched. Germline CDR1 and CDR2: SGHTA and FQGNSA. The CDR3 loop spans 15 amino acids. Together with reference TRBV7-2 and TRBJ2-7, the CDR3 gives the full variable domain: GAGVSQSPSNKVTEKGKDVELRCDPISGHTALYWYRQSLGQGLEFLIYFQGNSAPDKSGLPSDRFSAERTGGSVSTLTIQRTQQEDSAVYLCASSLMTSGTYEQYFGPGTRLTVT.

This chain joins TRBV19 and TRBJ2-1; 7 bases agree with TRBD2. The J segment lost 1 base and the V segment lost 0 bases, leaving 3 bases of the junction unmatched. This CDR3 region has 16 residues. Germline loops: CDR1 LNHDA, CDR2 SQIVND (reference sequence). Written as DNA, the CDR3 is TGTGCCAGTAGTATAGACCGCGGGGGTTCCTACAATGAGCAGTTCTTC. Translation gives CASSIDRGGSYNEQFF.

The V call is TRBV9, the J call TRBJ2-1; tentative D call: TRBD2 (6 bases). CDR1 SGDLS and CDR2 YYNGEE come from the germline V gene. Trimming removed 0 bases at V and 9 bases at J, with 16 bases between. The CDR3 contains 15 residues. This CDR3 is CASSVDALLAGEQFF. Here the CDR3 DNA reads TGTGCCAGCAGCGTAGACGCCCTACTAGCAGGTGAGCAGTTCTTC.

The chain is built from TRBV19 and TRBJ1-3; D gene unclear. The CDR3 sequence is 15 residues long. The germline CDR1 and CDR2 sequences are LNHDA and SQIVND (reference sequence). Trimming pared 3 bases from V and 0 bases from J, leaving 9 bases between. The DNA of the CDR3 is TGTGCCAGTAGTATGCGCGGAGCCTCTGGAAACACCATATATTTT. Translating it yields CASSMRGASGNTIYF.

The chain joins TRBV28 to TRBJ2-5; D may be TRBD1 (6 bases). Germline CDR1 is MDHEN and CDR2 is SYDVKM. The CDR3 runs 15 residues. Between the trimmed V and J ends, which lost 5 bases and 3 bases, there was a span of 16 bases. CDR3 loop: CASSGTGRAEETQYF. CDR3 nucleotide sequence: TGTGCCAGCAGTGGTACAGGGAGAGCGGAAGAGACCCAGTACTTC.

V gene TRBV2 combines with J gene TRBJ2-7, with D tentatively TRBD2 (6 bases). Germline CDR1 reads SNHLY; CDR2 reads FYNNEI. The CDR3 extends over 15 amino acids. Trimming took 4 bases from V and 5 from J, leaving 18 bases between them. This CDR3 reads CASSVAGLPGDEQYF. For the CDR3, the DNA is TGTGCCAGCAGTGTGGCGGGACTCCCCGGGGACGAGCAGTACTTC.